This paragraph covers one T cell receptor (beta chain) sequence. In the source study's methods: Estimation of nucleated cell counts was performed using reference gene primer amplification. The data were produced by immunoSEQ multiplex PCR, yet TCRdb's version contains in-frame clones alone and is incomplete. V and J calls and clone size follow that table, whereas D and trimming were derived from the DNA. The sample holds 140,000 to 150,000 clones, around 82% seen once. This entry is derived from a study of blood T cell repertoires in COVID-19. Study overall: Spain, Italy and the United States supplied samples that represented acute and convalescent COVID-19. The cDNA or gDNA used as material had been derived from T cells, B-cell-depleted T cells, or PBMCs.

Trimming took off 0 bases at V and 0 bases at J, with 8 bases between the two ends. The CDR3 contains 16 residues. CDR1 is SGHAT, CDR2 FQNNGV, per germline. The sequenced sample consisted of peripheral blood. The rearrangement links TRBV11-2 to TRBJ2-2; D is possibly TRBD1 (6 bases). This clonotype was obtained from a human donor with acute or convalescent COVID-19. The donor label of this sample is uncertain. The CDR3 is CASSLDRGSNTGELFF. CDR3 in DNA: TGTGCCAGCAGCTTAGACAGGGGTTCGAACACCGGGGAGCTGTTTTTT.